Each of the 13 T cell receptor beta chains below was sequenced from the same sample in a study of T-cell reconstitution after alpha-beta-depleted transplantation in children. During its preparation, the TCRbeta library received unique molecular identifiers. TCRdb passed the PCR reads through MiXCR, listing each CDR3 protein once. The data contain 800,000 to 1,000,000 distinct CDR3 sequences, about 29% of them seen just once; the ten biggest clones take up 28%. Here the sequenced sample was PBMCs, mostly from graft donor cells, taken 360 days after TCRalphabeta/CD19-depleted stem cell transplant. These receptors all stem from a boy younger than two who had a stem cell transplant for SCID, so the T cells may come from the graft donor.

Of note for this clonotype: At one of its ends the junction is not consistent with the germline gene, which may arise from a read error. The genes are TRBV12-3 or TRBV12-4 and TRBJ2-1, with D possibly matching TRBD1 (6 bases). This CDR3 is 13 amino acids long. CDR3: CASIITGYNEQFF. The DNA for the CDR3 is TGTGCTAGCATTATCACAGGGTACAATGAGCAGTTCTTC.

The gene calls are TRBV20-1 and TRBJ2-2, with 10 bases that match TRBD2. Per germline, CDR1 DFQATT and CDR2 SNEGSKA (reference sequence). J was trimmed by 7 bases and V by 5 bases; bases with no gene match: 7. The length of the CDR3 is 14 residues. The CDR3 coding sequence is TGCAGTGCTGGTAGCGGGGGGATTAACGGGGAGCTGTTTTTT. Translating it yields CSAGSGGINGELFF.

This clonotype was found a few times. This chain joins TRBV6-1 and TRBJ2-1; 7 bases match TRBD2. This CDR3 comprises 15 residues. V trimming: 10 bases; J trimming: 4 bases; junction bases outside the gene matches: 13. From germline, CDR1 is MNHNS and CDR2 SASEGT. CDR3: CATSKRLAKYNEQFF. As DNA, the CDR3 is TGTGCCACCTCGAAAAGACTAGCTAAATACAATGAGCAGTTCTTC.

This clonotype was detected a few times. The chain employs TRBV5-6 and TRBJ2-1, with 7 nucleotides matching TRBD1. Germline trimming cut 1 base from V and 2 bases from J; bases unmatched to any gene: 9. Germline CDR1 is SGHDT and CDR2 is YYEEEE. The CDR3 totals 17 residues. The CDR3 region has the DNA TGTGCCAGCAGCTTGTTTACAGGGGAGAAGACCTACAATGAGCAGTTCTTC. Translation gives CASSLFTGEKTYNEQFF. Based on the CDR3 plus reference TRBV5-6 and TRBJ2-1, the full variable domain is DAGVTQSPTHLIKTRGQQVTLRCSPKSGHDTVSWYQQALGQGPQFIFQYYEEEERQRGNFPDRFSGHQFPNYSSELNVNALLLGDSALYLCASSLFTGEKTYNEQFFGPGTRLTVL.

The CDR3 region is CASSQALRTGGSYEQYF. Here the CDR3 DNA reads TGCGCCAGCAGCCAAGCATTGAGGACAGGGGGCTCCTACGAGCAGTACTTC. The V gene is TRBV4-1, the J gene TRBJ2-7; TRBD1 matches at 10 bases. Trimming cost V 1 base and J 0 bases; bases outside gene matches: 6. The CDR3 has 17 amino acids. The germline gives CDR1 MGHRA, CDR2 YSYEKL.

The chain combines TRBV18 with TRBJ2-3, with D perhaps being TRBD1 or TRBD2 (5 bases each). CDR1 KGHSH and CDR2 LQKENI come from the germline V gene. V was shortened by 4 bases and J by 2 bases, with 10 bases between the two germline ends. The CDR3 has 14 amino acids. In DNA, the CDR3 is TGTGCCAGCTCACTACGGGACCTCACAGATACGCAGTATTTT. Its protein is CASSLRDLTDTQYF.

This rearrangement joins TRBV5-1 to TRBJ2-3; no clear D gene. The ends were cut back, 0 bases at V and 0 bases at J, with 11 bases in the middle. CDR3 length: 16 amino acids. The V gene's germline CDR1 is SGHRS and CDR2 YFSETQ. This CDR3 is CASSLASGFSTDTQYF. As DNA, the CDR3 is TGCGCCAGCAGCTTGGCGTCGGGCTTTAGCACAGATACGCAGTATTTT.

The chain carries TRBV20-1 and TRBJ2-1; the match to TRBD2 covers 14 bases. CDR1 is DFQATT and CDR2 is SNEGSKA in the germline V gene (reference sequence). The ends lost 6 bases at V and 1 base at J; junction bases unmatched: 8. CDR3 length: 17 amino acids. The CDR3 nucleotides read TGCAGTGCCCTCGAGGGACTAGCGGGGGTGTCCTACAATGAGCAGTTCTTC. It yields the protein CSALEGLAGVSYNEQFF.

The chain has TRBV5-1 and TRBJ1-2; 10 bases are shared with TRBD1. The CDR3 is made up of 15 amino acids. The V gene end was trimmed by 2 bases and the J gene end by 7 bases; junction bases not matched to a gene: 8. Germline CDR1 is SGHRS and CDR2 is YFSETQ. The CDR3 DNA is TGCGCCAGCAGCTTACCCCTGACAGGGGGCCTTGGCTACACCTTC. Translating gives CASSLPLTGGLGYTF. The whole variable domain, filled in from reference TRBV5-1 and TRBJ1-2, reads KAGVTQTPRYLIKTRGQQVTLSCSPISGHRSVSWYQQTPGQGLQFLFEYFSETQRNKGNFPGRFSGRQFSNSRSEMNVSTLELGDSALYLCASSLPLTGGLGYTFGSGTRLTVV.

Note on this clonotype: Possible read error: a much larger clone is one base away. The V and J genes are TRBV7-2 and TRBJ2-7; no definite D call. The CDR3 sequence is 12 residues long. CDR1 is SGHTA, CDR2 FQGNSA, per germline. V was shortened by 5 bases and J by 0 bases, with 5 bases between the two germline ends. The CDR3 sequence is CASSHSSYEQYF. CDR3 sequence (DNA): TGTGCCAGCAGCCATAGCTCCTACGAGCAGTACTTC.

CDR3 sequence: CASSFLAGDLTDTQYF. CDR3 bases: TGCGCCAGCAGCTTCCTTGCGGGGGACCTCACAGATACGCAGTATTTT. The J gene is TRBJ2-3, the V gene TRBV5-1, with 7 bases fitting TRBD2. Germline assignment: CDR1 SGHRS and CDR2 YFSETQ. The V and J ends lost 2 bases and 2 bases, in that order; junction bases with no gene match: 8. The CDR3 has 16 residues.

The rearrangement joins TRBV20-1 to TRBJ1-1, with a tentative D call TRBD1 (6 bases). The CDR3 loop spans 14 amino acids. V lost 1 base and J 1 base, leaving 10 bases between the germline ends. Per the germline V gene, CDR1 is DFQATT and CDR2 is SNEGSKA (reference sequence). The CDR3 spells CSARVTGTNTEAFF. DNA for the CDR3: TGCAGTGCTAGAGTCACAGGGACGAACACTGAAGCTTTCTTT.

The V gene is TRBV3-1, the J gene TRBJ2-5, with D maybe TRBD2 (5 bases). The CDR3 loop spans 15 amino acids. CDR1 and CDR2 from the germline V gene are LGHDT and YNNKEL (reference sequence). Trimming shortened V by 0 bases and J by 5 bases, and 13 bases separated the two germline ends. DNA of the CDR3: TGTGCCAGCAGCCAAGACGGGGTCCCTCAGGAGACCCAGTACTTC. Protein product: CASSQDGVPQETQYF.